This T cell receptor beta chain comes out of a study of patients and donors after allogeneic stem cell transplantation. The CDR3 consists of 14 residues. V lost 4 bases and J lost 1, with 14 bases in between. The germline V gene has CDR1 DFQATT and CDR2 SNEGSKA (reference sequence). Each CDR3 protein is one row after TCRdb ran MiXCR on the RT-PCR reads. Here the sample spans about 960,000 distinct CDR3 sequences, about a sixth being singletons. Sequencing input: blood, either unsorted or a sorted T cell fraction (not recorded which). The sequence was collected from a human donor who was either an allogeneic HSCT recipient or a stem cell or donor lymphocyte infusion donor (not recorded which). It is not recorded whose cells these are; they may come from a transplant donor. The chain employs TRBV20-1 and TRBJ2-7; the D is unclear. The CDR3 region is CSAKGSPSSYEQYF. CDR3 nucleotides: TGCAGTGCTAAAGGTTCCCCATCTTCCTACGAGCAGTACTTC.